The rows below give T cell receptor beta chains drawn from one sample of a study of control samples from healthy donors and cancer patients. TCRdb keeps only in-frame clones here, not all; method: immunoSEQ multiplex PCR. The table shows approximately 120,000 clones, with approximately 92% occurring only once. Sequencing was done on a sample of PBMCs. The receptor source for this set is an elderly man with head and neck cancer. CDR3s include the opening cysteine and the closing phenylalanine or tryptophan. The order of the fields is CDR3 DNA, CDR3 protein, J gene, clone size, V gene, D gene, CDR3 length. The D gene is left open where the match is weak. Some rows have no size entry. The others give once, few or many, or a class for an expanded clone.

DNA: TGCAGCTGCGGTGGGAACACTGAAGCTTTCTTT
CDR3: CSCGGNTEAFF
J: TRBJ1-1
size: .
V: TRBV29-1
D: .
length: 11

DNA: TGTGCCAGCAGCCAGGGGGCGAGGAACACTGAAGCTTTCTTT
CDR3: CASSQGARNTEAFF
J: TRBJ1-1
size: .
V: TRBV6-5
D: TRBD1
length: 14

DNA: TGCGCCAGCAGTTGGGGGGGCAATGGAAACTATGGCTACACCTTC
CDR3: CASSWGGNGNYGYTF
J: TRBJ1-2
size: once
V: TRBV5-1
D: .
length: 15

DNA: TGTGCCAGCAGCTCTAGGGTAGATACGCAGTATTTT
CDR3: CASSSRVDTQYF
J: TRBJ2-3
size: .
V: TRBV7-8
D: .
length: 12

DNA: TGCGCCAGCAGCTTGGCCCCGACAGGGGGCAATCAGCCCCAGCATTTT
CDR3: CASSLAPTGGNQPQHF
J: TRBJ1-5
size: .
V: TRBV5-1
D: TRBD1
length: 16

DNA: TGTGCCAGCAGTGGGGGGACAGGGTTGGCCCTCCACTTT
CDR3: CASSGGTGLALHF
J: TRBJ1-6
size: .
V: TRBV12-3/TRBV12-4
D: TRBD1
length: 13

DNA: TGTGCCAGCAGCCAAGATGGCTTGCTGCCCCAGCATTTT
CDR3: CASSQDGLLPQHF
J: TRBJ1-5
size: .
V: TRBV14
D: .
length: 13

DNA: TGTGCCAGCAGTTACCGGGGCCCTGAAAAACTGTTTTTT
CDR3: CASSYRGPEKLFF
J: TRBJ1-4
size: .
V: TRBV6-6
D: .
length: 13

DNA: TGTGCCAGCAGCTCGATCGGACATGCCGAAGCTTTCTTT
CDR3: CASSSIGHAEAFF
J: TRBJ1-1
size: .
V: TRBV5-6
D: .
length: 13

DNA: TGCGCCAGCAGCTTGGCAAGGGGTTTAGGCTACACCTTC
CDR3: CASSLARGLGYTF
J: TRBJ1-2
size: once
V: TRBV5-1
D: .
length: 13

DNA: TGTGCCAGCAGCTTAGATGCCAAAAACATTCAGTACTTC
CDR3: CASSLDAKNIQYF
J: TRBJ2-4
size: once
V: TRBV7-8
D: .
length: 13

DNA: TGTGCCTGGAGTTTGGGACAGGGGGCCTACGAGCAGTACTTC
CDR3: CAWSLGQGAYEQYF
J: TRBJ2-7
size: .
V: TRBV30
D: TRBD1
length: 14

DNA: TGCGCCAGCAGCTGGGACAGGCCTATGTACAATGAGCAGTTCTTC
CDR3: CASSWDRPMYNEQFF
J: TRBJ2-1
size: .
V: TRBV5-1
D: TRBD1
length: 15

DNA: TGTGCCAGCAGCTGGGGCGGGGGAACCTCTGGAAACACCATATATTTT
CDR3: CASSWGGGTSGNTIYF
J: TRBJ1-3
size: few
V: TRBV7-2
D: .
length: 16

DNA: TGTGCCCGGAACGGTATCCCTAGGGTTCCCTACGAGCAGTACTTC
CDR3: CARNGIPRVPYEQYF
J: TRBJ2-7
size: .
V: TRBV30
D: .
length: 15

DNA: TGTGCCAGCAGTTATGGAGGGGGCAATTCACCCCTCCACTTT
CDR3: CASSYGGGNSPLHF
J: TRBJ1-6
size: .
V: TRBV6-2/TRBV6-3
D: TRBD1
length: 14

DNA: TGCGCCAGCAGCCATGGTAGACTAGCGGGAGCGGGTGAGCAGTTCTTC
CDR3: CASSHGRLAGAGEQFF
J: TRBJ2-1
size: .
V: TRBV4-1
D: TRBD2
length: 16

DNA: TGCGCCAGCAGCTTCGGCGGGTGGGAGTACTTC
CDR3: CASSFGGWEYF
J: TRBJ2-7
size: once
V: TRBV5-1
D: .
length: 11

DNA: TGTGCCAGCAGCTTAACGATAGGGTCGGACGAGCAGTACTTC
CDR3: CASSLTIGSDEQYF
J: TRBJ2-7
size: .
V: TRBV11-2
D: .
length: 14

DNA: TGCGCCAGCAGCCAAGGTAGCGGGATCAGGGCAGATACGCAGTATTTT
CDR3: CASSQGSGIRADTQYF
J: TRBJ2-3
size: .
V: TRBV4-1
D: TRBD2
length: 16

DNA: TGCGCCAGCAGCTTGAACAGGGGTTTCGCAGATACGCAGTATTTT
CDR3: CASSLNRGFADTQYF
J: TRBJ2-3
size: .
V: TRBV5-1
D: TRBD1
length: 15

DNA: TGCGCCAGCAGCCAAGATCGGGGTGTGACTAATGAAAAACTGTTTTTT
CDR3: CASSQDRGVTNEKLFF
J: TRBJ1-4
size: .
V: TRBV4-1
D: .
length: 16

DNA: TGCAGCGTTTGGGCTAGCGGCGACAGTCTCTTC
CDR3: CSVWASGDSLF
J: TRBJ2-1
size: .
V: TRBV29-1
D: TRBD2
length: 11